This entry lists 20 T cell receptor beta chains sequenced from one sample in a study of T cells in localized non-small cell lung cancer. Data came from immunoSEQ multiplex PCR; TCRdb stores just in-frame clones and leaves some out. The data hold about 8,200 clones, with roughly 59% observed a single time. This sample comprised lymph node tissue, obtained before any cancer treatment. The origin of the receptors is a male donor older than 55 with stage I squamous cell lung carcinoma.

The chain has TRBV29-1 and TRBJ2-1; tentative D call: TRBD2 (6 bases). Trimming took 2 bases from V and 8 from J, leaving 10 bases between them. Germline V CDR1 and CDR2: SQVTM, ANQGSEA. This CDR3 comprises 12 residues. DNA for the CDR3: TGCAGCGTTGAATCCGGGGGACATGAGCAGTTCTTC. This sequence encodes CSVESGGHEQFF.

V and J are TRBV5-1 and TRBJ2-2; 10 positions match TRBD1. This CDR3 contains 16 residues. Germline CDR1 SGHRS, CDR2 YFSETQ. Trimming removed 3 bases from V and 4 bases from J; junction bases left unmatched: 6. As DNA, the CDR3 is TGCGCCAGCAGCTGGGTGGGGACAGGGGCCACCGGGGAGCTGTTTTTT. Encoded protein: CASSWVGTGATGELFF.

The V call is TRBV10-1, the J call TRBJ2-1; TRBD1 matches at 9 bases. The length of the CDR3 is 16 residues. V was pared by 2 bases and J by 4 bases, with 6 bases of the junction left unmatched. Germline CDR1 and CDR2: WNHNN and SYGVQD (reference sequence). The CDR3 loop reads CASSEMGQGYYNEQFF. Written as DNA, the CDR3 is TGCGCCAGCAGTGAGATGGGACAGGGATATTACAATGAGCAGTTCTTC.

The rearrangement links TRBV29-1 to TRBJ2-1; 12 nucleotides agree with TRBD2. Trimming removed 5 bases from V and 5 bases from J; junction bases left unmatched: 7. The CDR3 consists of 15 residues. CDR1 SQVTM and CDR2 ANQGSEA come from the germline V gene. CDR3 protein: CSVRRGLAGNNEQFF. The CDR3 nucleotides are TGCAGCGTTCGACGTGGACTAGCGGGAAACAATGAGCAGTTCTTC.

The chain carries TRBV30 and TRBJ2-7; 7 bases line up with TRBD1. V lost 0 bases to trimming and J lost 6 bases; unmatched junction nucleotides: 2. The CDR3 spans 12 residues. The germline V gene has CDR1 GTSNPN and CDR2 SVGIG (reference sequence). In DNA form, the CDR3 reads TGTGCCTGGAGTGTACAGGGGCTCGAGCAGTACTTC. Its translation is CAWSVQGLEQYF.

For this clone: One end of the junction varies from germline; a read error may be responsible. V gene TRBV28 combines with J gene TRBJ2-5; D is perhaps TRBD1 (5 bases). Germline lookup yields CDR1 MDHEN and CDR2 SYDVKM. CDR3 size: 15 residues. CDR3 in amino acids: CASSPTLTDQETQYF. In DNA, the CDR3 is TGTGCCAGCAGTCCCACCTTGACAGACCAAGAGACCCAATACTTC. The variable domain in full, completed from reference TRBV28 and TRBJ2-5, reads DVKVTQSSRYLVKRTGEKVFLECVQDMDHENMFWYRQDPGLGLRLIYFSYDVKMKEKGDIPEGYSVSREKKERFSLILESASTNQTSMYLCASSPTLTDQETQYFGPGTRLLVL.

This clone turned up a few times. The genes are TRBV11-3 and TRBJ1-2; no clear D gene. Trimming removed 4 bases from V and 4 bases from J, with 22 bases in between. Germline V lookup: CDR1 SGHNT, CDR2 YENEEA. This CDR3 region has 17 residues. CDR3 region: CASSYRVQFGVAYGYTF. DNA for the CDR3: TGTGCCAGCAGCTACCGAGTTCAATTCGGGGTAGCCTATGGCTACACCTTC. The full variable domain, with the rest looked up from reference TRBV11-3 and TRBJ1-2, is EAGVVQSPRYKIIEKKQPVAFWCNPISGHNTLYWYLQNLGQGPELLIRYENEEAVDDSQLPKDRFSAERLKGVDSTLKIQPAELGDSAVYLCASSYRVQFGVAYGYTFGSGTRLTVV.

The chain combines TRBV29-1 with TRBJ2-6, with TRBD1 matching 10 bases. The ends lost 5 bases at V and 0 bases at J; junction bases unmatched: 7. Germline assignment: CDR1 SQVTM and CDR2 ANQGSEA. The CDR3 has 17 amino acids. The CDR3 sequence is CSVTGTGDNSGANVLTF. CDR3 bases: TGCAGCGTTACCGGGACAGGGGATAACTCTGGGGCCAACGTCCTGACTTTC.

This chain joins TRBV6-8 and TRBJ2-7; perhaps TRBD1 as D (7 bases). The length of the CDR3 is 16 residues. The V gene lost 1 base and the J gene lost 0 bases, with 13 bases spanning the gap. Germline CDR1 MNHGY, CDR2 SAAAGT. The chain's CDR3 is CASSYWRAGGSYEQYF. DNA for the CDR3: TGTGCCAGCAGTTACTGGAGGGCAGGGGGCTCCTACGAGCAGTACTTC.

The chain couples TRBV11-3 to TRBJ2-3; 11 bases fit TRBD2. V dropped 4 bases and J dropped 4; count of bases not matched to a gene: 7. The V gene's germline CDR1 is SGHNT and CDR2 YENEEA. The CDR3 loop spans 16 amino acids. The CDR3 coding sequence is TGTGCCAGCAGCTCTACTAGCGGGAGTTTTGCAGATACGCAGTATTTT. Encoded protein: CASSSTSGSFADTQYF.

This clone is a singleton in its sample. V usage is TRBV28 and J usage is TRBJ2-7; D might be TRBD2 (6 bases). Trimming left V 3 bases short and J 1 base short, with 10 bases between. CDR1 is MDHEN, CDR2 SYDVKM, per germline. The CDR3 contains 14 residues. CDR3 in amino acids: CASSLGTPSYEQYF. The CDR3 coding sequence is TGTGCCAGCAGTTTGGGGACTCCTTCCTACGAGCAGTACTTC.

V and J are TRBV14 and TRBJ2-3; a weak D match, TRBD1 (6 bases). The V gene lost 7 bases and the J gene lost 6 bases, with 8 bases spanning the gap. CDR1 and CDR2 (germline): SGHDN, FVKESK. The CDR3 extends over 11 amino acids. The CDR3 DNA is TGTGCCAGCACCCAGGGGGATACGCAGTATTTT. Amino acid sequence: CASTQGDTQYF.

The chain couples TRBV6-8 to TRBJ2-2; D uncertain. In germline, CDR1 is MNHGY, CDR2 SAAAGT. CDR3 size: 15 residues. Trimming cost V 0 bases and J 4 bases, with 9 bases left between them. The CDR3 reads CASSYSVTTTGELFF. Here the CDR3 DNA reads TGTGCCAGCAGTTACTCGGTGACCACCACCGGGGAGCTGTTTTTT.

This clone rates as medium-sized. The genes are TRBV7-4 and TRBJ2-2, with 9 bases identical to TRBD2. Per germline, CDR1 SGHVT and CDR2 SQSDAQ. The J segment lost 4 bases and the V segment lost 5 bases, leaving 2 bases of the junction unmatched. This CDR3 spans 14 amino acids. CDR3 protein: CASSPTSGTGELFF. CDR3 nucleotide sequence: TGTGCCAGCAGCCCGACTAGCGGCACCGGGGAGCTGTTTTTT.

This clone has just a few counts. The genes are TRBV6-8 and TRBJ2-7, with TRBD1 identical over 7 bases. CDR1 MNHGY and CDR2 SAAAGT come from the germline V gene. With 10 bases clipped from V and 3 bases from J, the junction kept 9 bases outside the gene matches. The CDR3 is 13 residues long. CDR3 bases: TGTGCCATCAGCGTGGACAGGAACTACGAGCAGTACTTC. This encodes CAISVDRNYEQYF.

The V and J genes are TRBV19 and TRBJ2-7; no reliable D call. CDR3 length: 14 residues. Trimming stripped 4 bases from V and 4 bases from J, with 14 bases between. The germline CDR1 and CDR2 sequences are LNHDA and SQIVND (reference sequence). The CDR3 protein is CASSKEKGQYEQYF. Written as DNA, the CDR3 is TGTGCCAGTAGTAAGGAGAAAGGTCAGTACGAGCAGTACTTC.

This clone was observed a handful of times. V usage is TRBV18 and J usage is TRBJ2-5; D might be TRBD1 (6 bases). Germline loops: CDR1 KGHSH, CDR2 LQKENI. The CDR3 has 13 residues. The V and J ends lost 3 bases and 3 bases respectively, with 8 bases between them. CDR3 amino acids: CASSPRGEETQYF. In DNA form, the CDR3 reads TGTGCCAGCTCACCCAGGGGAGAAGAGACCCAGTACTTC.

The chain carries TRBV28 and TRBJ1-1; possibly TRBD1 for D (5 bases). The CDR3 covers 12 residues. V was shortened by 5 bases and J by 1 base, with 5 bases between the two germline ends. Germline V gives CDR1 MDHEN, CDR2 SYDVKM. CDR3 sequence: CASSGQNTEAFF. The CDR3 DNA reads TGTGCCAGCAGTGGACAGAACACTGAAGCTTTCTTT.

The V and J genes are TRBV7-4 and TRBJ1-5; TRBD1 agrees at 8 bases. The CDR3 runs to 16 residues. Germline-derived CDR1 and CDR2 are SGHVT and SQSDAQ. Unmatched junction bases numbered 12, after V lost 6 bases and J lost 5 bases. The DNA for the CDR3 is TGTGCCAGCAGTGCACGAGACAGGGGATGGGATCAGCCCCAGCATTTT. Amino acids: CASSARDRGWDQPQHF.

The chain is built from TRBV9 and TRBJ2-1, with D maybe TRBD1 (6 bases). Per the germline V gene, CDR1 is SGDLS and CDR2 is YYNGEE. The germline V and J ends were trimmed by 0 bases and 2 bases, with 9 bases remaining between them. This CDR3 has 15 residues. This CDR3 is CASSVGGGPYNEQFF. DNA of the CDR3: TGTGCCAGCAGCGTAGGAGGGGGTCCCTACAATGAGCAGTTCTTC.